One and the same sample provided the 6 T cell receptor beta chains below, sequenced in a study of T cells in Graves' hyperthyroidism and ophthalmopathy. Regions amplified from RNA transcripts were the TCR beta CDR3 regions. RT-PCR in the first round (using the HTBI primer set) targeted the TCR CDR3. TCRdb independently ran MiXCR on the multiplex PCR reads; one entry per CDR3 protein. The repertoire holds about 500,000 distinct CDR3 sequences, with about 16% as singletons. Source material: blood. The source of these receptors is a woman aged 25 to 39 with Graves' ophthalmopathy.

V is TRBV28 and J is TRBJ2-1, with D hard to call. Trimming stripped 3 bases from V and 4 bases from J, with 13 bases between. Looked up from germline, CDR1 is MDHEN and CDR2 is SYDVKM. CDR3 length: 15 amino acids. The CDR3 DNA follows: TGTGCCAGCAGTTTGTCGTTTGCGGAGTACAATGAGCAGTTCTTC. It yields the protein CASSLSFAEYNEQFF.

This clonotype was seen repeatedly, ten times or more. This chain links TRBV20-1 with TRBJ2-7; the match to TRBD2 covers 13 bases. Trimming removed 1 base from V and 4 bases from J; junction bases left unmatched: 1. CDR1 is DFQATT and CDR2 is SNEGSKA in the germline V gene (reference sequence). There are 14 residues in the CDR3. The CDR3 region is CSARGTSGSYEQYF. CDR3 nucleotides: TGCAGTGCTAGAGGGACTAGCGGGAGTTACGAGCAGTACTTC.

A few counts support this clonotype. The chain is built from TRBV28 and TRBJ1-2; D is uncertain. Looked up from germline, CDR1 is MDHEN and CDR2 is SYDVKM. CDR3 length: 16 residues. Deletions cut 3 bases from V and 6 bases from J, with 20 bases between. The CDR3 protein is CASSFYRFGRSHGYTF. CDR3 DNA: TGTGCCAGCAGTTTTTATAGGTTTGGACGGTCCCATGGCTACACCTTC.

The chain carries TRBV10-3 and TRBJ1-1; a possible D gene is TRBD1 (5 bases). The germline V and J ends were trimmed by 0 bases and 4 bases, with 12 bases remaining between them. This CDR3 has 15 residues. Germline CDR1 is ENHRY and CDR2 is SYGVKD. CDR3 residues: CAISESRSGGTEAFF. Here the CDR3 DNA reads TGTGCCATCAGTGAGTCGAGGTCGGGGGGCACTGAAGCTTTCTTT.

This clonotype was detected only a few times. The chain has TRBV6-1 and TRBJ2-3; D not certain. The closer fit of TRBJ1-5 to the DNA end suggests the J call may be wrong. The length of the CDR3 is 10 residues. Germline CDR1 MNHNS, CDR2 SASEGT. The CDR3 loop reads CASSENTQHF. The CDR3, as DNA: TGTGCCAGCAGTGAGAATACGCAGCATTTT.

This clonotype appeared many times. The chain joins TRBV12-3 or TRBV12-4 to TRBJ2-2; 12 nucleotides align to TRBD1. The CDR3 is 19 amino acids. Trimming removed 4 bases from V and 3 bases from J; junction bases left unmatched: 12. The CDR3 spells CASSSTSGQGAEYTGELFF. Here the CDR3 DNA reads TGTGCCAGCAGTTCCACCTCGGGACAGGGGGCCGAATACACCGGGGAGCTGTTTTTT.